Listed below are T cell receptor beta chains from one sample, sequenced in a study of blood T cell repertoires in COVID-19. The method was immunoSEQ multiplex PCR; TCRdb's version includes in-frame clones alone and lacks a portion of them. The sample includes roughly 190,000 clones, 83% of them seen just once. The specimen was peripheral blood. The receptor set was obtained from a man aged 45-60 years with active or convalescent COVID-19. Each CDR3 is given with its conserved first and last residue. The D gene is left open where the match is weak. Clone sizes are given selectively: once, few, many, or a class where the clone is expanded.

TRBJ2-5 TRBV7-9 . . CASSWNRQETQYF TGTGCCAGCAGTTGGAACAGGCAAGAGACCCAGTACTTC
TRBJ2-7 TRBV7-3 . . CASGKGATPTYEQYF TGTGCCAGCGGCAAAGGGGCTACACCTACCTACGAGCAGTACTTC
TRBJ1-4 TRBV2 once TRBD1 CASSGSTGGEKLFF TGTGCCAGCAGTGGCTCCACAGGGGGTGAAAAACTGTTTTTT
TRBJ1-2 TRBV6-2/TRBV6-3 once TRBD1 CASRYPGGYGYTF TGTGCCAGCAGATACCCAGGGGGCTATGGCTACACCTTC
TRBJ2-3 TRBV6-5 . . CASSYTGQNTDTQYF TGTGCCAGCAGTTACACCGGACAGAATACAGATACGCAGTATTTT
TRBJ1-1 TRBV4-3 . . CASSQEPGDTEAFF TGCGCCAGCAGCCAAGAACCGGGAGACACTGAAGCTTTCTTT
TRBJ2-7 TRBV9 . TRBD2 CASSVASGGSYEQYF TGTGCCAGCAGCGTAGCTAGCGGGGGGTCCTACGAGCAGTACTTC
TRBJ2-1 TRBV7-8 . TRBD2 CASSLRREFRNEQFF TGTGCCAGCAGCTTAAGGCGGGAGTTTAGAAATGAGCAGTTCTTC
TRBJ1-3 TRBV5-4 . . CASSLGQSGNTIYF TGTGCCAGCAGCTTGGGACAGTCTGGAAACACCATATATTTT
TRBJ1-5 TRBV30 . . CAWRGVDQPQHF TGTGCCTGGAGAGGAGTGGATCAGCCCCAGCATTTT
TRBJ2-5 TRBV28 . TRBD1 CASSPGQAETQYF TGTGCCAGCAGTCCAGGACAGGCAGAGACCCAGTACTTC
TRBJ2-7 TRBV6-5 . TRBD2 CASSSLAGGTYEQYF TGTGCCAGCAGTTCCCTAGCGGGAGGAACCTACGAGCAGTACTTC
TRBJ1-2 TRBV6-1 . . CASSEVRGYLGYTF TGTGCCAGCAGTGAAGTGAGGGGGTATCTCGGCTACACCTTC
TRBJ2-5 TRBV12-5 few TRBD2 CASGLDGGSWETQYF TGTGCTAGTGGTTTGGACGGGGGGTCTTGGGAGACCCAGTACTTC
TRBJ1-6 TRBV6-6 . . CAVQGNSPLHF TGTGCGGTGCAGGGAAATTCACCCCTCCACTTT
TRBJ2-1 TRBV2 . TRBD2 CASSRNSGGASYEQFF TGTGCCAGCAGTAGAAATAGCGGGGGGGCCTCATATGAGCAGTTCTTC
TRBJ2-5 TRBV21-1 . . CASSKEVGLARETQYF TGTGCCAGCAGCAAAGAAGTCGGACTAGCAAGGGAGACCCAGTACTTC
TRBJ1-2 TRBV25-1 . . CASSGQGFYGYTF TGTGCCAGCAGTGGGCAGGGTTTCTATGGCTACACCTTC
TRBJ1-4 TRBV7-9 . TRBD1 CASSSSGTVNEKLFF TGTGCCAGCAGTTCATCCGGGACAGTTAATGAAAAACTGTTTTTT
TRBJ2-1 TRBV11-2 once . CASSLETGRYNEQFF TGTGCCAGCAGCTTAGAGACAGGAAGATACAATGAGCAGTTCTTC
TRBJ2-1 TRBV9 . TRBD1 CASSARTGGEEQFF TGTGCCAGCAGCGCCAGGACAGGGGGGGAGGAGCAGTTCTTC
TRBJ2-7 TRBV27 . TRBD1 CASSFRLGQGAYKQYF TGTGCCAGCAGTTTTCGTTTGGGACAGGGGGCTTACAAGCAGTACTTC
TRBJ1-2 TRBV9 . . CASSDSTVLYGYTF TGTGCCAGCAGCGACTCGACAGTACTCTATGGCTACACCTTC
TRBJ2-1 TRBV30 . . CAWAFRDEQFF TGTGCCTGGGCGTTCCGGGATGAGCAGTTCTTC
TRBJ2-7 TRBV14 . TRBD1 CASSQEGSGTGGNEQYF TGTGCCAGCAGCCAAGAGGGTTCTGGGACAGGGGGCAACGAGCAGTACTTC
TRBJ1-6 TRBV7-9 once . CASSRGHPQSPLHF TGTGCCAGCAGCAGGGGACATCCCCAATCACCCCTCCACTTT
TRBJ2-3 TRBV10-1 . TRBD2 CASSEALAGADTQYF TGCGCCAGCAGTGAGGCTCTAGCGGGGGCAGATACGCAGTATTTT
TRBJ2-3 TRBV5-1 . TRBD2 CASSPGLGNDDTQYF TGCGCCAGCAGCCCGGGACTAGGGAATGATGATACGCAGTATTTT
TRBJ2-2 TRBV19 . . CASSIEVGAGELFF TGTGCCAGTAGTATAGAAGTAGGAGCCGGGGAGCTGTTTTTT
TRBJ2-1 TRBV2 . TRBD2 CASSALTSGVYNEQFF TGTGCCAGCAGTGCCCTGACTAGCGGGGTATACAATGAGCAGTTCTTC
TRBJ1-2 TRBV5-6 . . CASTGEAGNYGYTF TGTGCCAGCACCGGGGAGGCTGGTAACTATGGCTACACCTTC
TRBJ2-3 TRBV5-4 . . CASSLAQQGTDTQYF TGTGCCAGCAGCTTGGCGCAACAGGGAACAGATACGCAGTATTTT
TRBJ1-3 TRBV30 once TRBD1 CAWTRGTGSVRNTIYF TGTGCCTGGACCCGAGGGACAGGGTCGGTGCGGAACACCATATATTTT
TRBJ2-2 TRBV5-1 few . CASTRDTWGTGELFF TGCGCCAGCACCCGGGACACATGGGGAACCGGGGAGCTGTTTTTT
TRBJ2-7 TRBV3-1/TRBV3-2 once TRBD2 CASSRRLAGGYEQYF TGTGCCAGCAGCCGCCGACTAGCGGGCGGGTACGAGCAGTACTTC
TRBJ1-6 TRBV28 . TRBD1 CASSLTYDRANSPLHF TGTGCCAGCAGTTTAACTTATGACAGGGCTAATTCACCCCTCCACTTT
TRBJ2-7 TRBV18 . TRBD1 CASSPGTGTYEQYF TGTGCCAGCTCACCCGGGACAGGGACCTACGAGCAGTACTTC
TRBJ2-1 TRBV19 . . CASSIRESSYNEQFF TGTGCCAGTAGTATAAGGGAGAGCTCCTACAATGAGCAGTTCTTC
TRBJ2-7 TRBV18 . TRBD2 CASSQGGSGLAGGEQYF TGTGCCAGCTCCCAGGGGGGGAGCGGACTAGCGGGAGGCGAGCAGTACTTC
TRBJ1-5 TRBV30 . . CAWSKAGDQPQHF TGTGCCTGGAGTAAGGCAGGGGATCAGCCCCAGCATTTT
TRBJ1-1 TRBV5-5 . . CASSFYSEAEAFF TGTGCCAGCAGCTTTTACTCTGAGGCTGAAGCTTTCTTT
TRBJ1-5 TRBV5-1 once . CASSQTGPGYPQHF TGCGCCAGCAGCCAAACCGGCCCGGGATATCCCCAGCATTTT
TRBJ1-2 TRBV7-9 few TRBD1 CASSFPGQADGYTF TGTGCCAGCAGCTTTCCAGGACAGGCAGATGGCTACACCTTC
TRBJ2-3 TRBV2 few . CASSLSELDTQYF TGTGCCAGCAGCCTTTCGGAGTTAGATACGCAGTATTTT
TRBJ1-5 TRBV20-1 . . CSASSPYRSPNQPQHF TGCAGTGCTAGTTCCCCCTACAGGTCCCCTAATCAGCCCCAGCATTTT